The present entry profiles one TCR beta chain with its context. Its antigen remains unknown. This sample was taken from a study of monozygotic twins with cystic fibrosis. Study-level results: In 13 of 16 pairs, V gene usage was closest to the co-twin's. Monozygotic CF twin pairs shared significantly more nucleotide-identical clonotypes than unrelated CF individuals did.

The germline gives CDR1 SGHTA, CDR2 FQGNSA. CDR3 length equals 13 residues. Deletions cut 5 bases from V and 3 bases from J, with 8 bases between. TCRdb keeps only in-frame clones here, not all; method: immunoSEQ multiplex PCR. The sample lists more than 25,000 clones, around nine tenths occurring once. The receptor comes from a girl between 2 and 10 years old with cystic fibrosis. The source material was blood. This rearrangement joins TRBV7-2 to TRBJ1-3; no reliable D call. The CDR3 loop is CASSPSYGNTIYF. CDR3 coding DNA: TGTGCCAGCAGCCCTTCCTATGGAAACACCATATATTTT.